This entry lists 7 T cell receptor beta chains sequenced from one sample in a study of CD8+CD57+ T cells in acquired aplastic anemia. It was genomic DNA that served as the template for profiling TCR beta VDJ and CDR3. TCRdb independently ran MiXCR on the reads; one entry per CDR3 protein. The sample records under 200,000 distinct CDR3 sequences, under 75% being singletons. The sequencing sample was made of sorted CD4+, CD8+, or CD8+CD57+ T cells (not recorded which) from PBMCs. These receptors all come from a human donor in good health.

The chain joins TRBV7-9 to TRBJ2-7; TRBD1 or TRBD2 may be the D gene (5 bases each). The CDR3 consists of 15 residues. V lost 4 bases and J lost 3, with 16 bases in between. Germline values: CDR1 SEHNR, CDR2 FQNEAQ (reference sequence). The CDR3 loop reads CASSSPEAGRYEQYF. Written as DNA, the CDR3 is TGTGCCAGCAGCTCGCCGGAGGCAGGGCGCTACGAGCAGTACTTC.

The chain links TRBV9 to TRBJ2-2, with D perhaps TRBD1 (6 bases). CDR1 and CDR2 (germline): SGDLS, YYNGEE. The germline V and J ends were trimmed by 0 bases and 6 bases, with 12 bases remaining between them. This CDR3 contains 15 residues. Here the CDR3 reads CASSVGPGVAGELFF. The DNA for the CDR3 is TGTGCCAGCAGCGTAGGTCCAGGGGTGGCCGGGGAGCTGTTTTTT.

CDR3 nucleotides: TGTGCCAGCAGCTTGCCTAGCGCAACAAACATTCAGTACTTC. Protein product: CASSLPSATNIQYF. This chain uses TRBV7-3 with TRBJ2-4; a weak D match, TRBD2 (6 bases). Germline CDR1 reads SGHTA; CDR2 reads FQGTGA. V dropped 3 bases and J dropped 6 bases, with 12 bases sitting between them. The CDR3 covers 14 residues.

This clonotype has only one observation. This chain connects TRBV7-2 to TRBJ2-7, with no clear D. Trimming took 6 bases from V and 3 from J, leaving 6 bases between them. Germline CDR1 and CDR2: SGHTA and FQGNSA. The CDR3 has 11 amino acids. The chain's CDR3 is CASSMDYEQYF. CDR3 nucleotides: TGTGCCAGCAGTATGGACTACGAGCAGTACTTC.

For this clonotype: One end of the junction fails to match germline, which may point to a read error. The rearrangement uses TRBV10-2 and TRBJ1-1; tentative D call: TRBD1 (6 bases). There are 13 residues in the CDR3. Germline V gene lookup returns CDR1 WSHSY and CDR2 SAAADI. The DNA of the CDR3 is TGCGCCAGCACCAAGGGGGGGATCACTGGAGCTTTCTTT. Its protein is CASTKGGITGAFF.

This clonotype has ten or more counts. The chain carries TRBV7-9 and TRBJ1-3; no clear D gene. The CDR3 length is 14 residues. CDR1 is SEHNR and CDR2 is FQNEAQ in the germline V gene (reference sequence). Between the trimmed V and J ends, which lost 5 bases and 0 bases, there was a span of 8 bases. CDR3 in amino acids: CASSLLSSGNTIYF. Written as DNA, the CDR3 is TGTGCCAGCAGCCTGCTGAGCTCTGGAAACACCATATATTTT.

This clonotype showed up many times. This rearrangement joins TRBV20-1 to TRBJ2-1; 8 bases match TRBD2. V lost 5 bases and J lost 0; bases outside the gene matches: 3. The CDR3 consists of 14 residues. CDR1 and CDR2 (germline): DFQATT, SNEGSKA (reference sequence). CDR3: CSAASGSSYNEQFF. The DNA for the CDR3 is TGCAGTGCTGCAAGCGGGAGCTCCTACAATGAGCAGTTCTTC.